Detailed here is one T cell receptor (beta chain). The specificity of this receptor is unknown. No much larger clone exists at a distance of one base, and base qualities are not known. TCRbeta CDR3 regions were amplified from genomic DNA by means of the immunoSEQ Assay, a bias-controlled multiplex PCR. On the study's bioinformatics: The number of nucleated cells in each sample was estimated by amplification of reference gene primers within the assay. To quantify the absolute abundance of each unique TCRbeta CDR3 rearrangement, sequence reads were collapsed and filtered. For each sample, productive Simpson clonality was calculated by taking the square root of Simpson's diversity index across productive rearrangements. Imported from immuneACCESS, the table was reduced by TCRdb to in-frame sequences with V and J called. These copies leave out some clones; in studies compared against another copy, an unresolved V gene accounts for under half, and the cause of the remainder is not known. V and J calls and clone size are as listed in that table; D and trimming were resolved from the DNA. The sample records roughly 250,000 clones, 75% to 90% of which are singletons. The ten largest account for around 7.8% of the sample.

The data belong to a study of blood T cell repertoires in COVID-19 (dated by TCRdb to about 2020). Regarding the complete study: The collaborator samples originated in the United States, Italy and Spain and spanned the acute and convalescent phases of COVID-19. The prospective study material was composed of cDNA or gDNA derived from T cells, B-cell-depleted T cells, or PBMCs. Subjects who had been exposed to COVID-19, were actively infected with it, or had recovered from it provided the deeply sampled blood TCRbeta repertoires that made up the dataset. A freely available public database, intended as a resource for researchers studying the immune response to SARS-CoV-2, is where the repertoires were released. Samples came from the ongoing ImmuneRACE study (first 160 participants) plus 1,254 subjects from 6 global collaborators. The sample metadata nearly always contained a de-identified subject ID, COVID-19 status, age in years and sex. Where HLA class I and class II types were available, the types were taken from metadata supplied by the sample provider, not from assay-based typing. Summary of the overall study and its limitations: The amount of clinical and demographic metadata varied by source and participant and was provided uncurated.

Whole blood was collected in K2EDTA tubes by collaborating institutions according to the institutions' own protocols. Collaborator samples were shipped for TCRbeta analysis as frozen whole blood, isolated PBMCs, or DNA extracted from either sample type. The clonotype originates from a human donor in a cohort sampled during active COVID-19. Sequencing used peripheral blood.

The CDR3 protein is CASSGSGGAQQEQFF. The bases read TGTGCCAGCAGCGGTAGCGGGGGGGCCCAGCAGGAGCAGTTCTTC. This chain is built from TRBV9 and TRBJ2-1, with 11 bases in between that match TRBD2. From its cysteine to its phenylalanine, the CDR3 spans 15 amino acids. Of all the DNA, just the CDR3 is kept, 45 bases in frame from base 1. Trimming leaves V shorter by 3 bases and J shorter by 10 bases, with the junction holding 9 bases beyond the gene matches. The germline V gene yields SGDLS for CDR1 and YYNGEE for CDR2.